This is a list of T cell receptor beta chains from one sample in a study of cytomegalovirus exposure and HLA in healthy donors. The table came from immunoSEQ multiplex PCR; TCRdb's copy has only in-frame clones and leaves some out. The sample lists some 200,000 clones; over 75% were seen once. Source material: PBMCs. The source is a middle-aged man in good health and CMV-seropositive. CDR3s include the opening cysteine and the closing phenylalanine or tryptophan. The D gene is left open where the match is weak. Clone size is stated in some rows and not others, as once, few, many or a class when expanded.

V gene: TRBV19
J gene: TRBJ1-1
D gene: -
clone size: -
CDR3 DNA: TGTGCCAGTATCCCGCGGGGGTCTAACACTGAAGCTTTCTTT
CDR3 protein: CASIPRGSNTEAFF

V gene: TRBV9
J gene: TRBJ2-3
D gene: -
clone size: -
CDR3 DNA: TGTGCCAGCACCCCCCAGGGAGGGGGAATAGATACGCAGTATTTT
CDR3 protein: CASTPQGGGIDTQYF

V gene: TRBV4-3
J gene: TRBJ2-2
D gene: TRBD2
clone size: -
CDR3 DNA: TGCGCCAGCAGCCGGGGACTAGCGGCGGGCACCGGGGAGCTGTTTTTT
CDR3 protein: CASSRGLAAGTGELFF

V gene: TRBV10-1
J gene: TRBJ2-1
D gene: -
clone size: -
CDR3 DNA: TGCGCCAGCAGTGAAGAGTTTATGGTTTCCTACAATGAGCAGTTCTTC
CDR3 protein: CASSEEFMVSYNEQFF

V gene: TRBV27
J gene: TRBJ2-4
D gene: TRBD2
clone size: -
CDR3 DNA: TGTGCCAGCAGCTATAGCGGGGGGGCCGGAAACATTCAGTACTTC
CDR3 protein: CASSYSGGAGNIQYF

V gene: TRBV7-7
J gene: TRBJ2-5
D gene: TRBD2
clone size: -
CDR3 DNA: TGTGCTAGCAGCTTGGGCGGGGGAATTGTAGAGACCCAGTACTTC
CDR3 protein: CASSLGGGIVETQYF

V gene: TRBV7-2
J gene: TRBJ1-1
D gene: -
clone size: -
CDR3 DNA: TGTGCCAGCAGCCCGGTCCTCACAGGTGAAGCTTTCTTT
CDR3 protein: CASSPVLTGEAFF

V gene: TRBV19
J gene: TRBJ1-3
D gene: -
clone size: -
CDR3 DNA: TGTGCCAGTAGTAGCACAGGGGGAAACACCATATATTTT
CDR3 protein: CASSSTGGNTIYF

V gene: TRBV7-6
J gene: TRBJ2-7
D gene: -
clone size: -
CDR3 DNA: TGTGCCAGCAGCTTAGATGGCACAACCTACGAGCAGTACTTC
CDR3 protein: CASSLDGTTYEQYF

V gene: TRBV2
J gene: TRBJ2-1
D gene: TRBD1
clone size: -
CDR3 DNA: TGTGCCAGCGGGAAGGGGGCGTTTGTTCATGAGCAGTTCTTC
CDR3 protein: CASGKGAFVHEQFF

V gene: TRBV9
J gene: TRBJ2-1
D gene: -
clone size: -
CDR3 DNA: TGTGCCAGCAGCGTCTCAGACTCCTACAATGAGCAGTTCTTC
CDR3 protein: CASSVSDSYNEQFF

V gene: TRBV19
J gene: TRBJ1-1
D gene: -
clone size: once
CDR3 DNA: TGTGCCAGTAGCCAAAGGACAAACACTGAAGCTTTCTTT
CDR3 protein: CASSQRTNTEAFF

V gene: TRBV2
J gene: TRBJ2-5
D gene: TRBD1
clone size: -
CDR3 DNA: TGTGCCAGCAGTGGGCGGACAGGGGGAGGGGAGACCCAGTACTTC
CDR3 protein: CASSGRTGGGETQYF

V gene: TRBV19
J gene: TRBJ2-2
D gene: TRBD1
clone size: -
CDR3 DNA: TGTGCCAGTAGTATCAGGACAGGGGCCTTGGCCGGGGAGCTGTTTTTT
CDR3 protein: CASSIRTGALAGELFF

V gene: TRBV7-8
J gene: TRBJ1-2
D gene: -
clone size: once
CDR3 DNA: TGTGCCAGCAGCTTTATCAGGGTTGAGGGCTACACCTTC
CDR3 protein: CASSFIRVEGYTF

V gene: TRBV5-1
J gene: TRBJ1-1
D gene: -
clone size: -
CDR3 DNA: TGCGCCAGCAGCTTCGGGGGATCGGGGAACACTGAAGCTTTCTTT
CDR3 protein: CASSFGGSGNTEAFF

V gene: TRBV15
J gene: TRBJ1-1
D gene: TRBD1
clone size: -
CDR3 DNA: TGTGCCACCAGCAGAGGAGGGGGCGTAAAGAACACTGAAGCTTTCTTT
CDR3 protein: CATSRGGGVKNTEAFF

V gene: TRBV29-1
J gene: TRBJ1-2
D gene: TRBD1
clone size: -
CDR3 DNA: TGCAGCGTTGCCCGGGACAGGGCCCTGGCTGGCTACACCTTC
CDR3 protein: CSVARDRALAGYTF

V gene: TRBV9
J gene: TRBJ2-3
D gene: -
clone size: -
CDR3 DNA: TGTGCCAGCAACGCCGGGCTAGCAACAGATACGCAGTATTTT
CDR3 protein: CASNAGLATDTQYF

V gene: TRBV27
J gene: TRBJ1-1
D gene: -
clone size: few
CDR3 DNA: TGTGCCAGCAGTTTAGCGGGGGGGTACACTGAAGCTTTCTTT
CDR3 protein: CASSLAGGYTEAFF

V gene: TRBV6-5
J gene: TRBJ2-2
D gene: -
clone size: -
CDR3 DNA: TGTGCCAGCAGTGCATACTCATCCGGGGAGCTGTTTTTT
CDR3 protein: CASSAYSSGELFF

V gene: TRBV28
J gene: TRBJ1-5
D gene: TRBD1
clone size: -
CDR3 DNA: TGTGCCAGCAGTTTAATAGGGGGCATGGCCAATCAGCCCCAGCATTTT
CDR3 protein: CASSLIGGMANQPQHF

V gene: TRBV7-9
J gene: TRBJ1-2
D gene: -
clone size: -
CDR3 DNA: TGTGCCAGCAGCTTAGCGAGGGGGTTTGCGTGGGGCTACACCTTC
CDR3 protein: CASSLARGFAWGYTF

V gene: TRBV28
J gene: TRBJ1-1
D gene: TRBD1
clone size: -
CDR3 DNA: TGTGCCAGTGAACAGGGGGCGATGAACACTGAAGCTTTCTTT
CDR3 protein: CASEQGAMNTEAFF

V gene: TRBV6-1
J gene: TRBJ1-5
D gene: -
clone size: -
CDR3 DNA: TGTGCCAGCAGTGAAGCAGCGGGTAGCAATCAGCCCCAGCATTTT
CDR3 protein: CASSEAAGSNQPQHF

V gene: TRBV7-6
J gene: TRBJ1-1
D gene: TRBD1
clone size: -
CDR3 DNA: TGTGCCAGCAGCCGGGACAGGGTAATGAACACTGAAGCTTTCTTT
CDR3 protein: CASSRDRVMNTEAFF

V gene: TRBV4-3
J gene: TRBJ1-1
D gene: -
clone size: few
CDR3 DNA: TGCGCCAGCAGCCATGTCGGCGGTAACACTGAAGCTTTCTTT
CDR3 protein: CASSHVGGNTEAFF

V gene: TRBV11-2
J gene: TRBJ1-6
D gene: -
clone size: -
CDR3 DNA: TGTGCCAGCAGCTTAGGCGTCCTGGAAGGGGATTCACCCCTCCACTTT
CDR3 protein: CASSLGVLEGDSPLHF

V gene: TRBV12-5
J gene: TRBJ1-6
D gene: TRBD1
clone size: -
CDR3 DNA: TGTGCTAGTGGTTCGGGACAGTCGTATAATTCACCCCTCCACTTT
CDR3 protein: CASGSGQSYNSPLHF

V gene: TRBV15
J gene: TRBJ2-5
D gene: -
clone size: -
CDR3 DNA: TGTGCCACCAGCAGAGGAATTTCAGGCGGGCTGGAGACCCAGTACTTC
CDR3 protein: CATSRGISGGLETQYF

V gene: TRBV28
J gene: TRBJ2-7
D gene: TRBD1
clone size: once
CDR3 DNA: TGTGCCAGCAGTGAGGTAGGGGGCGCAGGTAACTACGAGCAGTACTTC
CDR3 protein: CASSEVGGAGNYEQYF

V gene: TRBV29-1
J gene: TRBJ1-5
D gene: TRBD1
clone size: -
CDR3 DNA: TGCAGCGTAACGGACAGGGGGCAACAGCCCCAGCATTTT
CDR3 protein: CSVTDRGQQPQHF

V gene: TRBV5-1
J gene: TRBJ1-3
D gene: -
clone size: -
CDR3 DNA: TGCGCCAGCAGCTTGCAGGGCCCTGGAAACACCATATATTTT
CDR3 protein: CASSLQGPGNTIYF

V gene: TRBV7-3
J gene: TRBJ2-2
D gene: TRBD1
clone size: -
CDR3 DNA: TGTGCCAGCAGGCCAACCACAGGGGGGCGGAACACCGGGGAGCTGTTTTTT
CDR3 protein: CASRPTTGGRNTGELFF

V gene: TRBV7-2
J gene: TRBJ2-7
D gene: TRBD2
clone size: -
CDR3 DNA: TGTGCCAGCAGCTTAGCGGGCGGGGGGGACGAGCAGTACTTC
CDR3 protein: CASSLAGGGDEQYF

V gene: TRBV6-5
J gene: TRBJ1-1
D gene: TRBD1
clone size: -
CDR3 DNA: TGTGCCAGCATCATCTTAACAGGGGAGATTTCTGAAGCTTTCTTT
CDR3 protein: CASIILTGEISEAFF

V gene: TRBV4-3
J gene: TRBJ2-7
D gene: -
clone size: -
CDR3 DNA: TGCGCCAGCAGCCAAGACGAGAGCTCCTACGAGCAGTACTTC
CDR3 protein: CASSQDESSYEQYF

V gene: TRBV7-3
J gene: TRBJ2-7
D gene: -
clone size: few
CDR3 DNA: TGTGCCAGCAGCCTGACAGACTCGTACTTC
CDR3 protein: CASSLTDSYF

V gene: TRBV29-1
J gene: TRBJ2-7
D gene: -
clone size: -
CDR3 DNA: TGCAGCGTCGGGGTCAGTCAATCCTACGAGCAGTACTTC
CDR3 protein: CSVGVSQSYEQYF